This record covers a single T cell receptor (beta chain). Its antigen is still unknown. These data originate in a study of identical twins. The study's findings and limits: The study reached conclusions through statistical analysis that was cross-sectional, not following the same donors.

MiXCR, run by TCRdb on the 5' RACE reads, gives a single entry per CDR3 protein. The table has about 340,000 distinct CDR3 sequences, approximately 8.8% seen once. The sequencing sample was made of naive T cells sorted from blood. This clonotype was obtained from a woman between 50 and 59 years old in good health.

The CDR3 here is CASSLEQGSEYGYTF. The CDR3 nucleotides are TGCGCCAGCAGCTTAGAACAGGGCTCGGAGTATGGCTACACCTTC. The V gene is TRBV5-1, the J gene TRBJ1-2; maybe TRBD1 (6 bases). V shed 2 bases and J shed 5 bases, with 16 bases lying between them. Germline V lookup: CDR1 SGHRS, CDR2 YFSETQ. This CDR3 spans 15 amino acids.